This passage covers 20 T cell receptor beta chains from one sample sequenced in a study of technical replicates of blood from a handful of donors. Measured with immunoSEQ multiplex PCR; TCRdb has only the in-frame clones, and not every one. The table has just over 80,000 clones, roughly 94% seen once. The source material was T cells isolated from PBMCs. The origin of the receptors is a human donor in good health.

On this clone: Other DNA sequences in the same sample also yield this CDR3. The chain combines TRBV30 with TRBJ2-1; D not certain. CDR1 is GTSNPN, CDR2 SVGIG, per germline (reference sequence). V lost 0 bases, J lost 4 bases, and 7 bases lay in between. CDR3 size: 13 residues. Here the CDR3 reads CAWSVGQYNEQFF. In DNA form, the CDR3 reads TGTGCCTGGAGTGTTGGGCAATACAATGAGCAGTTCTTC. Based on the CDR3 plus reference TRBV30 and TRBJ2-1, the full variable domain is SQTIHQWPATLVQPVGSPLSLECTVEGTSNPNLYWYRQAAGRGLQLLFYSVGIGQISSEVPQNLSASRPQDRQFILSSKKLLLSDSGFYLCAWSVGQYNEQFFGPGTRLTVL.

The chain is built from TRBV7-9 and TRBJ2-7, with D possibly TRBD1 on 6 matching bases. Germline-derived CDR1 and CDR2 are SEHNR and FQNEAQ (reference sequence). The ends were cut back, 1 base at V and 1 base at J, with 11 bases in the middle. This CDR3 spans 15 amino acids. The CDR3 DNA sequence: TGTGCCAGCAGCTTAGTCGGCAGGGGTTCCTACGAGCAGTACTTC. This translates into CASSLVGRGSYEQYF.

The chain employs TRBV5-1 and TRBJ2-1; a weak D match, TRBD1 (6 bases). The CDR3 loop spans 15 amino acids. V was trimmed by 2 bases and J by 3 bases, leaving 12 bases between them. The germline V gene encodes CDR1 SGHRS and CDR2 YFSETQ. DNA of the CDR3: TGCGCCAGCAGCTTCTACAGGGAATACTACAATGAGCAGTTCTTC. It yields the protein CASSFYREYYNEQFF.

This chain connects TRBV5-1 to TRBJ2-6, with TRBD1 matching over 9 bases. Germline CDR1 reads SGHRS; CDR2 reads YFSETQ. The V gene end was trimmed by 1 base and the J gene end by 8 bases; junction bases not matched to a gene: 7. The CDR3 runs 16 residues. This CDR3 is CASSLSLGTGTNVLTF. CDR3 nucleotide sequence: TGCGCCAGCAGCTTGAGTTTAGGGACAGGGACCAACGTCCTGACTTTC. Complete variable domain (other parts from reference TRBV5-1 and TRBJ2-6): KAGVTQTPRYLIKTRGQQVTLSCSPISGHRSVSWYQQTPGQGLQFLFEYFSETQRNKGNFPGRFSGRQFSNSRSEMNVSTLELGDSALYLCASSLSLGTGTNVLTFGAGSRLTVL.

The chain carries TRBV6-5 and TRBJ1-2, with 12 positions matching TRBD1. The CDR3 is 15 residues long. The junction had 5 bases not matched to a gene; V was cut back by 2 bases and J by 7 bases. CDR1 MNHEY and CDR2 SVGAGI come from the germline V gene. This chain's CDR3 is CASSYGGQGAPGYTF. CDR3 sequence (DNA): TGTGCCAGCAGTTACGGGGGACAGGGGGCTCCTGGCTACACCTTC.

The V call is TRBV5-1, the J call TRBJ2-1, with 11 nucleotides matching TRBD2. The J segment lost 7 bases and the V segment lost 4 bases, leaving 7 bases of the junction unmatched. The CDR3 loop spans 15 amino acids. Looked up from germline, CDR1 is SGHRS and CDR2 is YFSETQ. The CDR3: CASSRLLAGENEQFF. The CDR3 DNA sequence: TGCGCCAGCAGCCGCTTACTAGCGGGAGAAAATGAGCAGTTCTTC. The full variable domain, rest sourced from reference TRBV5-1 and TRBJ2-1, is KAGVTQTPRYLIKTRGQQVTLSCSPISGHRSVSWYQQTPGQGLQFLFEYFSETQRNKGNFPGRFSGRQFSNSRSEMNVSTLELGDSALYLCASSRLLAGENEQFFGPGTRLTVL.

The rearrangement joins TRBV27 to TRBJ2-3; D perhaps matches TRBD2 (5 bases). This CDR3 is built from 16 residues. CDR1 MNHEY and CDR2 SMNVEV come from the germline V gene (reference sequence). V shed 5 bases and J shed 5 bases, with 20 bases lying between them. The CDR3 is CASSLSGPPGIDTQYF. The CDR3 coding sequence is TGTGCCAGCAGTCTTTCCGGACCTCCCGGGATAGATACGCAGTATTTT.

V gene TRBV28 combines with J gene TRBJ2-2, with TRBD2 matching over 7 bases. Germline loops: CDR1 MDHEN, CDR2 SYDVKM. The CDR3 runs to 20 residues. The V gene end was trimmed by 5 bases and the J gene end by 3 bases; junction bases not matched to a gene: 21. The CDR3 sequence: CASSPAAYKSGTTYTGELFF. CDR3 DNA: TGTGCCAGCAGTCCAGCCGCGTACAAGTCCGGGACTACTTACACCGGGGAGCTGTTTTTT.

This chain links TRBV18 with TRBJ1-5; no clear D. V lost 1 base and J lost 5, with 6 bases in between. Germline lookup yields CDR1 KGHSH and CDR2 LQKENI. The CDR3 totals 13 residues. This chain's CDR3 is CASSPLVDQPQHF. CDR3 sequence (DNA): TGTGCCAGCTCACCACTGGTAGATCAGCCCCAGCATTTT.

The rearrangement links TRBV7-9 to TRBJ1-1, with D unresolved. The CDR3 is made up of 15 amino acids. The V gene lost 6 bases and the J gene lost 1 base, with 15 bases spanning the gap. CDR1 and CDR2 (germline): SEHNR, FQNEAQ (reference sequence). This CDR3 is CASRTEDPRNTEAFF. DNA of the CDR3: TGTGCCAGCAGAACGGAGGATCCAAGGAACACTGAAGCTTTCTTT.

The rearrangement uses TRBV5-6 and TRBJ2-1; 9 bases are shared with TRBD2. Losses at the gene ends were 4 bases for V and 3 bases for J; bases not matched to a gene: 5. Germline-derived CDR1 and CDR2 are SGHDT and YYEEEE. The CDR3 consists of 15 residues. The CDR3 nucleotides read TGTGCCAGCAGCCAGCAGACTAGCGGCTACAATGAGCAGTTCTTC. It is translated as CASSQQTSGYNEQFF. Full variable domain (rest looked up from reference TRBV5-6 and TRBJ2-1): DAGVTQSPTHLIKTRGQQVTLRCSPKSGHDTVSWYQQALGQGPQFIFQYYEEEERQRGNFPDRFSGHQFPNYSSELNVNALLLGDSALYLCASSQQTSGYNEQFFGPGTRLTVL.

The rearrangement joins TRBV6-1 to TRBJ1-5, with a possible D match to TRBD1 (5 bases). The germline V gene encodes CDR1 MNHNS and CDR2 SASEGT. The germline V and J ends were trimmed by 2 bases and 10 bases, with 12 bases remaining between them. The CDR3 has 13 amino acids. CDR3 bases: TGTGCCAGCAGTGAAAGAGGGGAGGTACCCCAGCATTTT. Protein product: CASSERGEVPQHF.

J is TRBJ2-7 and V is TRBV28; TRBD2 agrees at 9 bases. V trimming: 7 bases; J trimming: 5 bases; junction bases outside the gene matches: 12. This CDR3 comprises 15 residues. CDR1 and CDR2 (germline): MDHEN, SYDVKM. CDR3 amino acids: CASIPPAGGPDEQYF. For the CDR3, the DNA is TGTGCCAGCATCCCCCCTGCGGGAGGGCCGGACGAGCAGTACTTC.

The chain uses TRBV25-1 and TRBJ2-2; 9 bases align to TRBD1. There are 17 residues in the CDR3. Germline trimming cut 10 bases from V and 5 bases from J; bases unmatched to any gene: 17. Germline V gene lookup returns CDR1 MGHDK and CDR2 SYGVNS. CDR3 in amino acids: CATGDGPGQGRTGELFF. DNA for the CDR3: TGTGCCACCGGTGACGGGCCGGGACAGGGACGAACCGGGGAGCTGTTTTTT.

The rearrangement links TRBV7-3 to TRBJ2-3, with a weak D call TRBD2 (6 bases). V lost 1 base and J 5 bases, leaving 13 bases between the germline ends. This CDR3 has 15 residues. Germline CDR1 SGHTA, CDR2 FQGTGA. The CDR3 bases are TGTGCCAGCAGCTTAAGGGGCGGGACGGTAGATACGCAGTATTTT. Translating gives CASSLRGGTVDTQYF.

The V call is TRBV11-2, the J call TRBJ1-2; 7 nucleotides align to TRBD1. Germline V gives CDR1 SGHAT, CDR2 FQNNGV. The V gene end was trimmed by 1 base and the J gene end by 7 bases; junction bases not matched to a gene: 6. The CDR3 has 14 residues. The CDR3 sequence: CASSLVGGSGGYTF. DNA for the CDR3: TGTGCCAGCAGCTTAGTAGGGGGCTCGGGTGGCTACACCTTC.

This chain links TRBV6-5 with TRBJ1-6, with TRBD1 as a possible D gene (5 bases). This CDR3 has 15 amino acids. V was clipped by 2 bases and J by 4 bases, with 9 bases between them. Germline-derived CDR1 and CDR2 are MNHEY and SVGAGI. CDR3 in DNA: TGTGCCAGCAGTTACACGCAGGGTTATAATTCACCCCTCCACTTT. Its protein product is CASSYTQGYNSPLHF.

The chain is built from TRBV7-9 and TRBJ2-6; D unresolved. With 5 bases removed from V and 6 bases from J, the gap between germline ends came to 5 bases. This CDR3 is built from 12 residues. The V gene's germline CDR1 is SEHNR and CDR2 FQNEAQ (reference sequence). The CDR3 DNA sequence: TGTGCCAGCAGCCGACAGGCCAACGTCCTGACTTTC. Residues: CASSRQANVLTF.

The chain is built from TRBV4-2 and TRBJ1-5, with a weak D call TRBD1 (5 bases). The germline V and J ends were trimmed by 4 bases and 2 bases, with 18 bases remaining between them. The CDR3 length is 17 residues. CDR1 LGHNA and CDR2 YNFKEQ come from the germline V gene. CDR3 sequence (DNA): TGTGCCAGCAGCCGAACTGCAGGGCTTGAAGGCAATCAGCCCCAGCATTTT. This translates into CASSRTAGLEGNQPQHF.

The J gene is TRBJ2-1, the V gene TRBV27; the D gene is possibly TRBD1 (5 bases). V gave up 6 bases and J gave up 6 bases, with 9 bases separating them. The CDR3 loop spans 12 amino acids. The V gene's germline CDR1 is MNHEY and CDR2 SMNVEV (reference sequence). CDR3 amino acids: CASSPDINEQFF. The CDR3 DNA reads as TGTGCCAGCAGCCCGGACATCAATGAGCAGTTCTTC.